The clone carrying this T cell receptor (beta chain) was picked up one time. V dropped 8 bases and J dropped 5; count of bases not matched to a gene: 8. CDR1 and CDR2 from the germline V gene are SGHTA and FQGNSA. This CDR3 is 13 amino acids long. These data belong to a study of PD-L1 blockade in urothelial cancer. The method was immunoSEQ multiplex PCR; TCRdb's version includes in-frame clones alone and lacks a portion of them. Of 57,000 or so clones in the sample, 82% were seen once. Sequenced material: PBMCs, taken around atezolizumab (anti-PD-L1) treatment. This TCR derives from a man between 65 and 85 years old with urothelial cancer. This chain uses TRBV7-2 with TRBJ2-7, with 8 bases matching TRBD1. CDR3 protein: CASVGQGNHEQYF. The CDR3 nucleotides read TGTGCCAGCGTTGGACAGGGCAATCACGAGCAGTACTTC.